This T cell receptor (beta chain) was found in a study of molecular identifiers for immune sequencing clone quantification. Germline lookup yields CDR1 DFQATT and CDR2 SNEGSKA (reference sequence). There are 13 residues in the CDR3. Trimming took 6 bases from V and 3 from J, leaving 15 bases between them. TCRdb ran MiXCR on the PCR reads and lists one entry per CDR3 protein. The table has 490,000 or so distinct CDR3 sequences, roughly 24% seen once. Overall study results and limits: Underestimated sizes of highly expanded clones could result from identical TCR molecules that share a barcode.

This clonotype was detected a few times. Its target is not known. This TCR was sampled from a human donor in good health. Some libraries in this study had Jurkat cell RNA spiked in. The sample consisted of naive CD8+ T cells from blood, with Jurkat cell RNA spiked in. The subset denotes: FACS-sorted CD8+CD4-CCR7+CD45RA+ naive T cells. This chain links TRBV20-1 with TRBJ2-7; tentatively, D is TRBD1 (6 bases). The CDR3 loop reads CSAVGTGHYEQYF. CDR3 nucleotides: TGCAGTGCCGTGGGAACAGGGCACTACGAGCAGTACTTC.